One sample yielded the 25 T cell receptor beta chains listed below, sequenced in a study of blood T cell repertoires in COVID-19. The data were produced by immunoSEQ multiplex PCR, yet TCRdb's version contains in-frame clones alone and is incomplete. There are some 400,000 clones in the sample; about 80% occur only once, and roughly 1.2% lies in the top ten. Source material: peripheral blood. All receptors derive from a human donor with acute or convalescent COVID-19. The donor label of this sample is uncertain.

The CDR3 DNA reads as TGTGCCAGCAGCCGGACAGGCTTCTATGGCTACACCTTC. It yields the protein CASSRTGFYGYTF. J is TRBJ1-2 and V is TRBV3-1 (or the pseudogene TRBV3-2); 7 bases are a match to TRBD1. Germline values: CDR1 LGHDT, CDR2 YNNKEL (reference sequence). V was pared by 4 bases and J by 4 bases, with 3 bases of the junction left unmatched. This CDR3 has 13 residues.

CDR3 in DNA: TGTGCCAGTAGTCACCGGGACAGGGGGAACAATGAGCAGTTCTTC. Its protein is CASSHRDRGNNEQFF. V is TRBV19 and J is TRBJ2-1; 11 bases are shared with TRBD1. Trimming took 5 bases from V and 5 from J; bases not matched to a gene: 5. The length of the CDR3 is 15 residues. Germline CDR1 and CDR2: LNHDA and SQIVND (reference sequence).

The chain couples TRBV5-1 to TRBJ1-1; 9 nucleotides match TRBD1. CDR1 is SGHRS and CDR2 is YFSETQ in the germline V gene. The trim removed 3 bases at V and 2 bases at J, leaving 5 bases unmatched. The CDR3 loop spans 15 amino acids. CDR3 DNA: TGCGCCAGCAGCTACGCGGGACAGGGCAACACTGAAGCTTTCTTT. Its protein product is CASSYAGQGNTEAFF.

Only a few counts were recorded for this clone. The V call is TRBV30, the J call TRBJ2-1, with TRBD2 as a possible D gene (7 bases). The germline CDR1 and CDR2 sequences are GTSNPN and SVGIG (reference sequence). The CDR3 is 16 amino acids. Trimming left V 0 bases short and J 0 bases short, with 12 bases between. CDR3 amino acids: CAWSVGGLRSYNEQFF. CDR3 DNA: TGTGCCTGGAGTGTAGGGGGACTACGCTCCTACAATGAGCAGTTCTTC.

This clone was counted once. The genes are TRBV19 and TRBJ1-2, with TRBD1 as a possible D gene (6 bases). With 4 bases removed from V and 0 bases from J, the gap between germline ends came to 12 bases. In germline, CDR1 is LNHDA, CDR2 SQIVND (reference sequence). CDR3 length equals 15 residues. The CDR3 region is CASSRTDSPNYGYTF. CDR3 DNA: TGTGCCAGTAGTAGGACAGATTCTCCTAACTATGGCTACACCTTC.

This clone showed up just a few times. The chain is built from TRBV5-6 and TRBJ1-2; D may be TRBD1 (5 bases). This CDR3 region has 12 residues. CDR1 and CDR2 (germline): SGHDT, YYEEEE. Trimming shortened V by 3 bases and J by 8 bases, and 11 bases separated the two germline ends. CDR3: CASSSPGGGYTF. The CDR3 DNA sequence: TGTGCCAGCAGCTCCCCCGGGGGGGGCTACACCTTC.

The chain recombines TRBV6-5 with TRBJ2-7; 8 nucleotides match TRBD1. Germline V CDR1 and CDR2: MNHEY, SVGAGI. J gave up 4 bases and V 2 bases, and 4 bases lay outside the gene matches. This CDR3 is built from 14 residues. For the CDR3, the DNA is TGTGCCAGCAGTTACACCCGGGACAGGTACGAGCAGTACTTC. This encodes CASSYTRDRYEQYF.

The V call is TRBV29-1, the J call TRBJ1-2; TRBD1 matches at 7 bases. There are 14 residues in the CDR3. Trimming at V came to 5 bases and at J to 2 bases, leaving 8 bases not matched to a gene. CDR1 is SQVTM, CDR2 ANQGSEA, per germline. In DNA form, the CDR3 reads TGCAGCGTTCACCGGGCGGGACAGAACTATGGCTACACCTTC. Its translation is CSVHRAGQNYGYTF.

This chain links TRBV4-2 with TRBJ1-6, with a possible D match to TRBD1 (5 bases). V dropped 1 base and J dropped 6 bases, with 19 bases sitting between them. Per the germline V gene, CDR1 is LGHNA and CDR2 is YNFKEQ. This CDR3 comprises 18 residues. The chain's CDR3 is CASSQVPVGETVNSPLHF. The DNA of the CDR3 is TGTGCCAGCAGCCAAGTACCAGTAGGGGAAACTGTTAATTCACCCCTCCACTTT.

The chain recombines TRBV6-4 with TRBJ2-6; D perhaps matches TRBD2 (5 bases). The CDR3 contains 17 residues. The V gene's germline CDR1 is MRHNA and CDR2 SNTAGT. V dropped 3 bases and J dropped 0 bases, with 12 bases sitting between them. CDR3 residues: CASSEEAARSGANVLTF. Written as DNA, the CDR3 is TGTGCCAGCAGTGAGGAGGCAGCCCGCTCTGGGGCCAACGTCCTGACTTTC.

About this clone: Other DNA sequences within the sample encode an identical CDR3. The chain uses TRBV7-9 and TRBJ2-7; a possible D gene is TRBD1 (6 bases). Deletions cut 4 bases from V and 2 bases from J, with 12 bases between. The CDR3 is made up of 14 amino acids. CDR1 is SEHNR and CDR2 is FQNEAQ in the germline V gene (reference sequence). DNA of the CDR3: TGTGCCAGCAGCTCGCCCGGACAGCCCTACGAGCAGTACTTC. Translating it yields CASSSPGQPYEQYF.

The chain joins TRBV29-1 to TRBJ2-7, with 7 nucleotides matching TRBD1. The junction had 3 bases not matched to a gene; V was cut back by 4 bases and J by 3 bases. The CDR3 extends over 12 amino acids. The germline V gene encodes CDR1 SQVTM and CDR2 ANQGSEA. The CDR3: CSVGDSIYEQYF. In DNA, the CDR3 is TGCAGCGTTGGGGACAGCATCTACGAGCAGTACTTC.

J is TRBJ1-2 and V is TRBV28; no firm D call. Germline lookup yields CDR1 MDHEN and CDR2 SYDVKM. V dropped 6 bases and J dropped 5 bases, with 16 bases sitting between them. CDR3 length: 14 residues. The CDR3 DNA is TGTGCCAGCAGGGAAGAGGGCGCCGGGTATGGCTACACCTTC. It translates to CASREEGAGYGYTF.

The rearrangement joins TRBV5-1 to TRBJ1-4; D perhaps matches TRBD1 (6 bases). The CDR3 covers 14 residues. V was cut by 7 bases and J by 8 bases, with 18 bases left in between. Looked up from germline, CDR1 is SGHRS and CDR2 is YFSETQ. The CDR3 spells CASGPKGVWEKLFF. The CDR3 DNA reads TGCGCCAGCGGGCCTAAGGGGGTGTGGGAAAAACTGTTTTTT.

The CDR3, as DNA: TGTGCCTGGAGTGTACTAGGACCAAGGTATCAGCCCCAGCATTTT. It translates to CAWSVLGPRYQPQHF. This sequence joins TRBV30 and TRBJ1-5, with D uncertain. Germline CDR1 GTSNPN, CDR2 SVGIG (reference sequence). The germline V and J ends were trimmed by 0 bases and 5 bases, with 14 bases remaining between them. This CDR3 has 15 amino acids.

The chain carries TRBV11-2 and TRBJ1-3; D not certain. Trimming took 5 bases from V and 4 from J, leaving 18 bases between them. Germline V CDR1 and CDR2: SGHAT, FQNNGV. This CDR3 is built from 16 residues. DNA of the CDR3: TGTGCCAGCAGCCGATCAATCGGAGGCGTAGGAAACACCATATATTTT. Protein: CASSRSIGGVGNTIYF.

This chain connects TRBV18 to TRBJ1-1; possible D gene TRBD1, 6 bases. The CDR3 extends over 15 amino acids. V was cut by 3 bases and J by 6 bases, with 17 bases left in between. CDR1 and CDR2 from the germline V gene are KGHSH and LQKENI. This CDR3 reads CASSPLGTPQAEAFF. CDR3 coding DNA: TGTGCCAGCTCACCTCTAGGGACACCTCAAGCTGAAGCTTTCTTT.

This chain joins TRBV4-2 and TRBJ2-1; TRBD2 aligns across 10 bases. This CDR3 has 16 residues. J lost 4 bases, V lost 4 bases, and 7 bases had no gene match. CDR1 LGHNA and CDR2 YNFKEQ come from the germline V gene. CDR3 in DNA: TGTGCCAGCAGCCTGGGAGCGGGGGGGGGATACAATGAGCAGTTCTTC. Its translation is CASSLGAGGGYNEQFF.

This clone occurred a few times. The chain links TRBV7-9 to TRBJ1-2; no clear D. The V and J ends lost 6 bases and 8 bases respectively, with 10 bases between them. CDR3 size: 11 residues. The germline gives CDR1 SEHNR, CDR2 FQNEAQ (reference sequence). CDR3 sequence reads: CASRKTGGYTF. CDR3 sequence (DNA): TGTGCCAGCAGAAAAACGGGGGGCTACACCTTC.

CDR3 residues: CASSLSGFQETQYF. The DNA for the CDR3 is TGTGCCAGCAGCTTAAGCGGGTTTCAAGAGACCCAGTACTTC. The rearrangement uses TRBV11-2 and TRBJ2-5, with D perhaps TRBD2 (6 bases). This CDR3 has 14 residues. Trimming removed 2 bases from V and 2 bases from J, with 9 bases in between. From germline, CDR1 is SGHAT and CDR2 FQNNGV. The full variable domain, rest sourced from reference TRBV11-2 and TRBJ2-5, is EAGVAQSPRYKIIEKRQSVAFWCNPISGHATLYWYQQILGQGPKLLIQFQNNGVVDDSQLPKDRFSAERLKGVDSTLKIQPAKLEDSAVYLCASSLSGFQETQYFGPGTRLLVL.

The chain carries TRBV19 and TRBJ2-2, with D uncertain. This CDR3 has 11 amino acids. Germline CDR1 is LNHDA and CDR2 is SQIVND (reference sequence). Trimming took off 5 bases at V and 8 bases at J, with 6 bases between the two ends. The CDR3 DNA reads TGTGCCAGTAGTGTCAGGGGGGAGCTGTTTTTT. It specifies CASSVRGELFF.

A few counts support this clone. The chain recombines TRBV10-2 with TRBJ1-1; D is possibly TRBD1 (6 bases). The CDR3 runs 14 residues. The V end lost 9 bases, the J end lost 6 bases, and 20 bases lay between the germline ends. Germline CDR1 and CDR2: WSHSY and SAAADI. The CDR3 bases are TGCGCCAGTTCTGCAGGAATCAGGGGTCCTGAAGCTTTCTTT. It translates to CASSAGIRGPEAFF.

The V and J genes are TRBV25-1 and TRBJ2-3; 8 bases fit TRBD2. Trimming at V came to 3 bases and at J to 0 bases, leaving 5 bases not matched to a gene. The CDR3 consists of 16 residues. Germline CDR1 MGHDK, CDR2 SYGVNS. The chain's CDR3 is CASSDPGGASTDTQYF. For the CDR3, the DNA is TGTGCCAGCAGTGATCCGGGGGGGGCTAGCACAGATACGCAGTATTTT.

The gene calls are TRBV7-2 and TRBJ2-5; 9 bases agree with TRBD2. The CDR3 consists of 14 residues. Trimming took 2 bases from V and 4 from J; bases not matched to a gene: 2. Germline V gene data show CDR1 as SGHTA and CDR2 as FQGNSA. CDR3 residues: CASSLLREGETQYF. The CDR3 DNA follows: TGTGCCAGCAGCTTATTGCGGGAGGGAGAGACCCAGTACTTC. Using reference TRBV7-2 and TRBJ2-5 for the parts outside the CDR3, the full variable domain is GAGVSQSPSNKVTEKGKDVELRCDPISGHTALYWYRQSLGQGLEFLIYFQGNSAPDKSGLPSDRFSAERTGGSVSTLTIQRTQQEDSAVYLCASSLLREGETQYFGPGTRLLVL.

This chain joins TRBV2 and TRBJ1-2; D might be TRBD1 (6 bases). The CDR3 consists of 15 residues. The germline V gene has CDR1 SNHLY and CDR2 FYNNEI. V was trimmed by 7 bases and J by 7 bases, leaving 22 bases between them. The CDR3 DNA follows: TGTGCCAGCAAGTACGGACAGCCCACGACCTCTGGCTACACCTTC. Translated: CASKYGQPTTSGYTF. Complete variable domain (other parts from reference TRBV2 and TRBJ1-2): EPEVTQTPSHQVTQMGQEVILRCVPISNHLYFYWYRQILGQKVEFLVSFYNNEISEKSEIFDDQFSVERPDGSNFTLKIRSTKLEDSAMYFCASKYGQPTTSGYTFGSGTRLTVV.